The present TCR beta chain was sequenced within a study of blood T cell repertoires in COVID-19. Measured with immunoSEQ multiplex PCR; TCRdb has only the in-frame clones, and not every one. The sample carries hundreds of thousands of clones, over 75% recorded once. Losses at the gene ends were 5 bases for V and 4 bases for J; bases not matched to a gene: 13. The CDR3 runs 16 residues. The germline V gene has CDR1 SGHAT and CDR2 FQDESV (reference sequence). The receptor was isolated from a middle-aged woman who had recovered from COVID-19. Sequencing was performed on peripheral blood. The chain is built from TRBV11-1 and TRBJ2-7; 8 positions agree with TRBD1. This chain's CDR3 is CASSLTQTGALYEQYF. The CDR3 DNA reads TGTGCCAGCAGCCTTACCCAGACAGGGGCCCTGTACGAGCAGTACTTC.